These T cell receptor beta chains were read from a single sample in a study of blood T cell repertoires in COVID-19. Sequencing was performed with immunoSEQ multiplex PCR; in TCRdb, only in-frame clones are kept and a portion is missing. The table lists about 360,000 clones, 75% to 90% of them singletons. The source material was peripheral blood. Source of these receptors: a woman aged 60-75 years with COVID-19, enrolled during active disease. The CDR3 runs from the conserved cysteine through the conserved F or W. A D gene is named only where the DNA matches it firmly. Part of the rows lack a size; the others show once, few, many or a class for expanded clones.

D	V	J	size	DNA	CDR3
-	TRBV18	TRBJ1-2	-	TGTGCCAGCTCACCACAGGAAGGGAGGGTCAACCCTGGCAATGGCTACACCTTC	CASSPQEGRVNPGNGYTF
TRBD1	TRBV6-5	TRBJ1-2	-	TGTGCCAGCAGTTTACTGGACAGGACAAACTATGGCTACACCTTC	CASSLLDRTNYGYTF
-	TRBV2	TRBJ1-4	-	TGTGCCAGCACCGGAGCGCGGACTAATGAAAAACTGTTTTTT	CASTGARTNEKLFF
TRBD1	TRBV3-1/TRBV3-2	TRBJ1-1	once	TGTGCCAGCAGCCTGGGACAGGGGCGAGTGAACACTGAAGCTTTCTTT	CASSLGQGRVNTEAFF
-	TRBV7-3	TRBJ2-1	-	TGTGCCAGCAGCTACGGGACTCCCGGGGATGAGCAGTTCTTC	CASSYGTPGDEQFF
TRBD1	TRBV6-6	TRBJ2-7	-	TGTGCCAGCAGCCGATACCGGGACAGCTACGAGCAGTACTTC	CASSRYRDSYEQYF
TRBD2	TRBV27	TRBJ2-1	-	TGTGCCAGCAGCCCACTAGCGCCGGCGCCCGATGAGCAGTTCTTC	CASSPLAPAPDEQFF
TRBD1	TRBV19	TRBJ2-7	-	TGTGCCAGTAGTCCCCCGGGACAGAGATACGAGCAGTACTTC	CASSPPGQRYEQYF
-	TRBV18	TRBJ1-2	once	TGTGCCAGCTCACTGGGGGAGGCTAACTATGGCTACACCTTC	CASSLGEANYGYTF
-	TRBV7-7	TRBJ1-5	-	TGTGCCAGCAGCTTAGACTATTTCCAGCCCCAGCATTTT	CASSLDYFQPQHF
TRBD2	TRBV5-1	TRBJ2-3	-	TGCGCCAGCAGCTTACTGAGCGGGGGGGCTTTGGCAGATACGCAGTATTTT	CASSLLSGGALADTQYF
-	TRBV27	TRBJ2-7	-	TGTGCCAGCAGACCCCGTATCTTGGGGCAGGGCTACGAGCAGTACTTC	CASRPRILGQGYEQYF
TRBD1	TRBV7-8	TRBJ1-2	-	TGTGCCAGCAGCTTAGTGTTTTCCGGGGCTAGCCAGGGGGTCTATGGCTACACCTTC	CASSLVFSGASQGVYGYTF
TRBD2	TRBV7-2	TRBJ2-1	few	TGTGCCAGCAGCTACCAGAGCGGGGGGAACTACAATGAGCAGTTCTTC	CASSYQSGGNYNEQFF
TRBD2	TRBV27	TRBJ2-3	-	TGTGCCAGCAGCCTAGCGGGGGACACAGATACGCAGTATTTT	CASSLAGDTDTQYF
-	TRBV6-2/TRBV6-3	TRBJ1-1	-	TGTGCCAGCAGTTACTCGAGAGGTATGAACACTGAAGCTTTCTTT	CASSYSRGMNTEAFF
-	TRBV10-3	TRBJ1-2	-	TGTGCCATCAGGGTCACAGGGAGTGGGTATGGCTACACCTTC	CAIRVTGSGYGYTF
TRBD1	TRBV6-5	TRBJ1-3	-	TGTGCCAGCAGGGGACAGGGCAGGAGTGGAAACACCATATATTTT	CASRGQGRSGNTIYF
TRBD2	TRBV9	TRBJ2-1	once	TGTGCCAGCAGCATTAGGACTAGCGGGACCCCCAAGGGCAATGAGCAGTTCTTC	CASSIRTSGTPKGNEQFF
TRBD1	TRBV4-3	TRBJ2-7	-	TGCGCCAGCAGCCAGGACAGGGGGGTCGAGCAGTACTTC	CASSQDRGVEQYF
-	TRBV4-3	TRBJ1-2	-	TGCGCCAGCAGCCCAGTACGGACTCATGGCTACACCTTC	CASSPVRTHGYTF
TRBD1	TRBV6-5	TRBJ2-7	-	TGTGCCAGCAGTTACCGGGACAGGGCCTACGAGCAGTACTTC	CASSYRDRAYEQYF
-	TRBV15	TRBJ1-1	-	TGTGCCACCAGCAGAGATCTAAGGCAGGATTCGTCTGAAGCTTTCTTT	CATSRDLRQDSSEAFF
-	TRBV4-2	TRBJ2-5	-	TGTGCCAGCAGCCAAGACGGCGGGGTGGAGACCCAGTACTTC	CASSQDGGVETQYF
-	TRBV11-3	TRBJ1-2	-	TGTGCCAGCAGCGAGGACAGTGGAGCCTATGGCTACACCTTC	CASSEDSGAYGYTF
-	TRBV3-1/TRBV3-2	TRBJ1-2	-	TGTGCCAGCAGCCACTCAGACCGGGGGGGCTACACCTTC	CASSHSDRGGYTF
TRBD2	TRBV27	TRBJ2-3	-	TGTGCCAGCAGTTCTAGCGGGGGGGGTACAGATACGCAGTATTTT	CASSSSGGGTDTQYF
TRBD2	TRBV5-1	TRBJ2-3	-	TGCGCCAGCAGCACCTTAGCGGGGTCCACAGATACGCAGTATTTT	CASSTLAGSTDTQYF
TRBD2	TRBV7-2	TRBJ2-7	-	TGTGCCAGCAGCTCTGCGGGGGGGGCGACCTACGAGCAGTACTTC	CASSSAGGATYEQYF
-	TRBV9	TRBJ1-2	-	TGTGCCAGCAGCGTAGGGCCAGGCGATGGCTACACCTTC	CASSVGPGDGYTF
TRBD1	TRBV5-4	TRBJ1-2	-	TGTGCCAGCAGCTTCGGCCCGGGACAGGGCTATGGCTACACCTTC	CASSFGPGQGYGYTF
-	TRBV7-2	TRBJ1-2	-	TGTGCCAGCAGCTTAAGTGGTGAACAGCTCTATGGCTACACCTTC	CASSLSGEQLYGYTF
-	TRBV30	TRBJ1-2	-	TGTGCCTGGAGTCCCGACGGGTGGAACTATGGCTACACCTTC	CAWSPDGWNYGYTF
-	TRBV7-7	TRBJ2-7	-	TGTGCCAGCAGCTTAGATTCTTCCCGCTACTACGAGCAGTACTTC	CASSLDSSRYYEQYF
-	TRBV11-2	TRBJ1-4	once	TGTGCCAGCAGCGTAGCCCCCAGGGGTGTAGGTGAAAAACTGTTTTTT	CASSVAPRGVGEKLFF
TRBD2	TRBV12-3/TRBV12-4	TRBJ2-1	-	TGTGCCACCCGGACTAGCGGGGACAATGAGCAGTTCTTC	CATRTSGDNEQFF
-	TRBV19	TRBJ1-2	-	TGTGCCAGTAGTAACCGACCCCTTCGAGGCTATGGCTACACCTTC	CASSNRPLRGYGYTF
-	TRBV27	TRBJ2-7	-	TGTGCCAGCAGTTCGGGGACTCGGCACTACGAGCAGTACTTC	CASSSGTRHYEQYF
TRBD1	TRBV6-5	TRBJ2-3	-	TGTGCCAGCAGTTACCGACAGGGTTCAGCAGATACGCAGTATTTT	CASSYRQGSADTQYF
-	TRBV10-3	TRBJ1-1	-	TGTGCCATCGTCAACAGCACGAACACTGAAGCTTTCTTT	CAIVNSTNTEAFF
-	TRBV19	TRBJ1-4	-	TGTGCCAGTAGGGAAGGGGCGTCTAATGAAAAACTGTTTTTT	CASREGASNEKLFF
-	TRBV18	TRBJ2-2	-	TGTGCCAGCTCACCGGGGGGAAGAATCCGCACCGGGGAGCTGTTTTTT	CASSPGGRIRTGELFF
-	TRBV3-1/TRBV3-2	TRBJ2-1	-	TGTGCCAGCAGCCCTTCTCGGACGGGATACAATGAGCAGTTCTTC	CASSPSRTGYNEQFF
TRBD2	TRBV9	TRBJ2-3	-	TGTGCCAGCAGCGTAGACGCACGGGGGGGCCGACCAGATACGCAGTATTTT	CASSVDARGGRPDTQYF
-	TRBV5-4	TRBJ2-5	-	TGTGCCAGCAGCTTGGCCACAGGGAAAGAGACCCAGTACTTC	CASSLATGKETQYF
TRBD2	TRBV11-2	TRBJ2-3	-	TGTGCCAGCAGCTTAGGTCCCCCAGGCGGGGGGGCAGATACGCAGTATTTT	CASSLGPPGGGADTQYF
-	TRBV5-1	TRBJ2-3	-	TGCGCCAGCAGCCGTAAAACAGGTACCTCCACAGATACGCAGTATTTT	CASSRKTGTSTDTQYF
-	TRBV4-2	TRBJ1-2	-	TGTGCCAGCAGCCGTCAGGGTGGGCATACTAACTATGGCTACACCTTC	CASSRQGGHTNYGYTF